The source of this T cell receptor beta chain is a study of read filtering for tumor transcriptome and immune sequencing. Study-level background: Transcriptome libraries were built from DNase-treated RNA.

V lost 0 bases, J lost 0 bases, and 16 bases lay in between. CDR1 is SGHNT, CDR2 YYREEE, per germline (reference sequence). The CDR3 is 17 residues long. Molecular barcoded adaptors covering alpha/delta and beta/gamma chains were used on around 400 ng RNA. TCRdb itself ran the reads through MiXCR, one entry per CDR3 protein. The table shows more than 35,000 distinct CDR3 sequences, with approximately 13% occurring only once. This clonotype was detected many times. The TCR sequence derives from a donor aged 40 or over with multiple myeloma. The sample comprised a population of CD138-negative cells sorted from bone marrow. The chain joins TRBV5-4 to TRBJ2-7; D gene ambiguous. This CDR3 reads CASSLDPTPRFSYEQYF. In DNA, the CDR3 is TGTGCCAGCAGCTTGGATCCAACGCCCCGCTTCTCCTACGAGCAGTACTTC.